The 20 T cell receptor beta chains in this list originate from one sample, sequenced in a study of vaccination and CD4 T cells after COVID-19. Cultured CD4+ T cell DNA underwent sequencing with the Oncomine TCR Beta short-read assay. One entry per CDR3 protein results from TCRdb running MiXCR on the PCR reads. This table has about 17,000 distinct CDR3 sequences, about two fifths appearing once. These receptors lack a known antigen. Described treatment: roughly 10-day PBMC culture with coronavirus spike peptide pools or control peptides (ViraFEST assay). The material sequenced was CD4+ T cells from blood, cultured in vitro. These receptors were obtained from a human donor who had recovered from COVID-19.

This clonotype was seen a few times. This chain joins TRBV19 and TRBJ2-2; D gene unclear. Germline loops: CDR1 LNHDA, CDR2 SQIVND (reference sequence). There are 14 residues in the CDR3. Trimming cost V 1 base and J 2 bases, with 5 bases left between them. CDR3 loop: CASSIGANTGELFF. The CDR3 nucleotides are TGTGCCAGTAGTATAGGGGCCAACACCGGGGAGCTGTTTTTT.

The chain links TRBV20-1 to TRBJ1-6; TRBD1 matches 7 bases. Looked up from germline, CDR1 is DFQATT and CDR2 is SNEGSKA (reference sequence). The CDR3 runs to 13 residues. The CDR3 here is CSYGTDYNSPLHF. CDR3 sequence (DNA): TGCAGCTACGGGACAGACTATAATTCACCCCTCCACTTT.

The gene calls are TRBV20-1 and TRBJ2-7, with D maybe TRBD2 (5 bases). V lost 2 bases to trimming and J lost 4 bases, with 12 bases between them. Germline V gene sequence: CDR1 DFQATT, CDR2 SNEGSKA (reference sequence). The CDR3 sequence is 13 residues long. CDR3 protein: CSARYPGEYEQYF. The CDR3 DNA reads TGCAGTGCTAGATATCCCGGGGAATACGAGCAGTACTTC.

This clonotype occurred a few times. This chain links TRBV7-8 with TRBJ1-5, with TRBD1 identical over 11 bases. Unmatched junction bases numbered 6, after V lost 5 bases and J lost 3 bases. CDR3 length: 16 amino acids. Germline CDR1 is SGHVS and CDR2 is FQNEAQ. CDR3 residues: CASSDPGQGDNQPQHF. In DNA form, the CDR3 reads TGTGCCAGCAGCGATCCGGGACAGGGGGACAATCAGCCCCAGCATTTT.

V and J are TRBV5-4 and TRBJ2-3, with D possibly matching TRBD1 (5 bases). V lost 0 bases to trimming and J lost 2 bases, with 16 bases between them. Germline-derived CDR1 and CDR2 are SGHNT and YYREEE (reference sequence). The CDR3 is 17 residues long. CDR3 coding DNA: TGTGCCAGCAGCTTGGCCTCCCAGGGAATTTTCACAGATACGCAGTATTTT. It encodes CASSLASQGIFTDTQYF.

This chain uses TRBV7-9 with TRBJ2-7; 7 nucleotides align to TRBD2. Trimming took 5 bases from V and 5 from J; bases not matched to a gene: 9. Germline lookup yields CDR1 SEHNR and CDR2 FQNEAQ (reference sequence). The CDR3 has 14 amino acids. The CDR3 DNA follows: TGTGCCAGCAGCCGCAAGGGCGGGAGCCACGAGCAGTACTTC. Translating gives CASSRKGGSHEQYF. The variable domain in full, completed from reference TRBV7-9 and TRBJ2-7, reads DTGVSQNPRHKITKRGQNVTFRCDPISEHNRLYWYRQTLGQGPEFLTYFQNEAQLEKSRLLSDRFSAERPKGSFSTLEIQRTEQGDSAMYLCASSRKGGSHEQYFGPGTRLTVT.

The chain carries TRBV5-6 and TRBJ1-6; 7 bases match TRBD1. The CDR3 has 15 residues. V shed 4 bases, J shed 4 bases, and the junction held 5 bases outside the gene matches. Germline V gene sequence: CDR1 SGHDT, CDR2 YYEEEE. The DNA of the CDR3 is TGTGCCAGCAGCATAGGACAGGCTTATAATTCACCCCTCCACTTT. This sequence encodes CASSIGQAYNSPLHF. The whole variable domain, remainder taken from reference TRBV5-6 and TRBJ1-6, is DAGVTQSPTHLIKTRGQQVTLRCSPKSGHDTVSWYQQALGQGPQFIFQYYEEEERQRGNFPDRFSGHQFPNYSSELNVNALLLGDSALYLCASSIGQAYNSPLHFGNGTRLTVT.

This clonotype was picked up a small number of times. The V and J genes are TRBV7-8 and TRBJ2-1, with TRBD2 matching 11 bases. This CDR3 is 19 amino acids long. Germline V gene sequence: CDR1 SGHVS, CDR2 FQNEAQ. Unmatched junction bases numbered 9, after V lost 1 base and J lost 1 base. CDR3 sequence reads: CASSLVVLSGRGSYNEQFF. Written as DNA, the CDR3 is TGTGCCAGCAGCTTAGTGGTGCTTAGCGGGAGGGGGTCCTACAATGAGCAGTTCTTC.

The genes are TRBV30 and TRBJ2-5; D is possibly TRBD1 (5 bases). CDR3 size: 13 residues. V was clipped by 1 base and J by 2 bases, with 8 bases between them. CDR1 and CDR2 (germline): GTSNPN, SVGIG (reference sequence). The CDR3 sequence is CAWSGGYQETQYF. In DNA, the CDR3 is TGTGCCTGGAGTGGGGGCTATCAAGAGACCCAGTACTTC.

V usage is TRBV18 and J usage is TRBJ2-7, with 12 bases lining up with TRBD1. Germline lookup yields CDR1 KGHSH and CDR2 LQKENI. V was clipped by 3 bases and J by 6 bases; unmatched bases: 3. The CDR3 totals 14 residues. The DNA for the CDR3 is TGTGCCAGCTCACCGGGGACAGGGGGCGGCGAGCAGTACTTC. Protein product: CASSPGTGGGEQYF.

J is TRBJ2-5 and V is TRBV7-2; tentative D call: TRBD1 (6 bases). Trimming left V 2 bases short and J 2 bases short, with 9 bases between. The CDR3 contains 14 residues. Germline V lookup: CDR1 SGHTA, CDR2 FQGNSA. The CDR3 DNA follows: TGTGCCAGCAGCTTATCCAGGGGACAAGAGACCCAGTACTTC. Its translation is CASSLSRGQETQYF.

This clonotype was seen only a few times. The CDR3 is CASSLRESVQYF. CDR3 nucleotides: TGTGCCAGCAGCCTCCGGGAATCTGTGCAGTACTTC. The gene calls are TRBV7-2 and TRBJ2-7; weak D call: TRBD2 (5 bases). In germline, CDR1 is SGHTA, CDR2 FQGNSA. The CDR3 runs to 12 residues. V was shortened by 5 bases and J by 9 bases, with 14 bases between the two germline ends.

This chain connects TRBV28 to TRBJ2-7; 10 bases map to TRBD2. In germline, CDR1 is MDHEN, CDR2 SYDVKM. After removal of 6 bases from V and 6 bases from J, the junction contained 8 bases not matched to a gene. The CDR3 sequence is 14 residues long. The CDR3 is CASRVTSGRSEQYF. DNA for the CDR3: TGTGCCAGCAGAGTGACTAGCGGGCGGAGCGAGCAGTACTTC.

There are a few counts of this clonotype. This sequence joins TRBV2 and TRBJ2-5, with D unresolved. V lost 8 bases to trimming and J lost 4 bases, with 11 bases between them. CDR1 and CDR2 from the germline V gene are SNHLY and FYNNEI. The CDR3 sequence is 12 residues long. The CDR3 DNA follows: TGTGCCAGCTCTCCTAGTAGAGAGACCCAGTACTTC. Amino acids: CASSPSRETQYF.

V and J are TRBV27 and TRBJ1-2; no reliable D call. The length of the CDR3 is 14 residues. Germline CDR1 and CDR2: MNHEY and SMNVEV (reference sequence). V shed 2 bases and J shed 5 bases, with 12 bases lying between them. CDR3 in DNA: TGTGCCAGCAGTTTAACGACGGGATCATATGGCTACACCTTC. It specifies CASSLTTGSYGYTF.

This chain uses TRBV24-1 with TRBJ2-2; D gene unclear. Per germline, CDR1 KGHDR and CDR2 SFDVKD. CDR3 size: 12 residues. V was clipped by 6 bases and J by 3 bases, with 4 bases between them. The CDR3 bases are TGTGCCACCAGTAAGGACACCGGGGAGCTGTTTTTT. Translated, it gives CATSKDTGELFF.

A few counts support this clonotype. The chain combines TRBV20-1 with TRBJ2-3, with 9 bases that match TRBD1. This CDR3 has 16 residues. J was trimmed by 2 bases and V by 2 bases; bases with no gene match: 8. The V gene's germline CDR1 is DFQATT and CDR2 SNEGSKA (reference sequence). This CDR3 reads CSARYTGGRNTDTQYF. The CDR3, as DNA: TGCAGTGCTAGATATACAGGGGGCCGAAACACAGATACGCAGTATTTT.

This clonotype has only a few counts. The rearrangement links TRBV20-1 to TRBJ2-5, with 7 bases aligning to TRBD1. V shed 2 bases and J 5 bases; nucleotides not matched to a gene: 5. CDR1 is DFQATT and CDR2 is SNEGSKA in the germline V gene (reference sequence). This CDR3 has 13 amino acids. CDR3 DNA sequence: TGCAGTGCTAGAAAGACAGGGAGCGAGACCCAGTACTTC. Its protein is CSARKTGSETQYF.

The rearrangement joins TRBV20-1 to TRBJ1-5; D may be TRBD1 (5 bases). Trimming cost V 2 bases and J 0 bases, with 11 bases left between them. Germline-derived CDR1 and CDR2 are DFQATT and SNEGSKA (reference sequence). The CDR3 extends over 15 amino acids. CDR3 in DNA: TGCAGTGCTAGACACCCAGGGAGTAGCAATCAGCCCCAGCATTTT. Translation gives CSARHPGSSNQPQHF.

J is TRBJ1-6 and V is TRBV5-1; TRBD1 matches at 9 bases. In germline, CDR1 is SGHRS, CDR2 YFSETQ. The CDR3 has 16 residues. V shed 5 bases, J shed 9 bases, and the junction held 12 bases outside the gene matches. CDR3: CASSGTGSDLGSPLHF. The CDR3 nucleotides read TGCGCCAGCAGTGGGACAGGGTCCGATCTGGGTTCACCCCTCCACTTT. The full variable domain, in which reference TRBV5-1 and TRBJ1-6 provide the parts outside the CDR3, is KAGVTQTPRYLIKTRGQQVTLSCSPISGHRSVSWYQQTPGQGLQFLFEYFSETQRNKGNFPGRFSGRQFSNSRSEMNVSTLELGDSALYLCASSGTGSDLGSPLHFGNGTRLTVT.